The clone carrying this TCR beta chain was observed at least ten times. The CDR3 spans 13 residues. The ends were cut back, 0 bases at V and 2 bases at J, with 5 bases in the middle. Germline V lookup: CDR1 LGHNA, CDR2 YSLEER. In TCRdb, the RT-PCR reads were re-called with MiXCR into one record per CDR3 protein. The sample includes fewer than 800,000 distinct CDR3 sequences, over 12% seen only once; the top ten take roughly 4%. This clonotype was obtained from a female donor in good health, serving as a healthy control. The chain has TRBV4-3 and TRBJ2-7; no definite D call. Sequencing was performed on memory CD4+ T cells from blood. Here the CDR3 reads CASSQDLPYEQYF. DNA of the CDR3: TGCGCCAGCAGCCAAGATCTACCCTACGAGCAGTACTTC.